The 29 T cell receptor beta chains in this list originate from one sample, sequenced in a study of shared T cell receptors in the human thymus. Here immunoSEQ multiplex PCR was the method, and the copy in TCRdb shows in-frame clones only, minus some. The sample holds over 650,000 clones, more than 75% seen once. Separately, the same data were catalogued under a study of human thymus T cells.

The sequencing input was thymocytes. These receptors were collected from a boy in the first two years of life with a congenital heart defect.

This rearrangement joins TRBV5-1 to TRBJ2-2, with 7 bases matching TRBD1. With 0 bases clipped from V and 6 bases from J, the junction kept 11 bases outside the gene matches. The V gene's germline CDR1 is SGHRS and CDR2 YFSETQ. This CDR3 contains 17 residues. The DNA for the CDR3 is TGCGCCAGCAGCTTGGCCAAAGACAGGGTGGGGGCCGGGGAGCTGTTTTTT. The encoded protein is CASSLAKDRVGAGELFF.

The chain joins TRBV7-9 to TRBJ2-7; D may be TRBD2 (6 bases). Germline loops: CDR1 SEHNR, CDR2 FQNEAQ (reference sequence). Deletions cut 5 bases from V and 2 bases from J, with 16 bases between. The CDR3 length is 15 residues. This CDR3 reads CASSLHGGCAYEQYF. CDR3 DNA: TGTGCCAGCAGCCTACATGGAGGGTGTGCCTACGAGCAGTACTTC.

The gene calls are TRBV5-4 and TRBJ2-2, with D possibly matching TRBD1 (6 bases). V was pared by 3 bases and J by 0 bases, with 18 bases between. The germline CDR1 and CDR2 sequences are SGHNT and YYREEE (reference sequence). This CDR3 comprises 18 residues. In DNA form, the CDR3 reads TGTGCCAGCAGCTCGCAGTGCGAGGGGGAATCGAACACCGGGGAGCTGTTTTTT. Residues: CASSSQCEGESNTGELFF.

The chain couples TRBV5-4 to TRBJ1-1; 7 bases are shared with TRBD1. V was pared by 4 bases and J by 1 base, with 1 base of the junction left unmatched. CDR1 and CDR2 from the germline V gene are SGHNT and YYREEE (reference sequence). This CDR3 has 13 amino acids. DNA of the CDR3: TGTGCCAGCAGCGGGGACAGGAACACTGAAGCTTTCTTT. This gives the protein CASSGDRNTEAFF.

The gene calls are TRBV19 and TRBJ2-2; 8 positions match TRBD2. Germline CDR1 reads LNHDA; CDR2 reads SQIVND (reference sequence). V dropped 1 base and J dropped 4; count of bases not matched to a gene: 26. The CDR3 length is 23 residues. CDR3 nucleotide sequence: TGTGCCAGTAGTATAGTCCCCCCGTCTGAGCGGGAGAAAGTAAGAAGGGGCACCGGGGAGCTGTTTTTT. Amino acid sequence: CASSIVPPSEREKVRRGTGELFF.

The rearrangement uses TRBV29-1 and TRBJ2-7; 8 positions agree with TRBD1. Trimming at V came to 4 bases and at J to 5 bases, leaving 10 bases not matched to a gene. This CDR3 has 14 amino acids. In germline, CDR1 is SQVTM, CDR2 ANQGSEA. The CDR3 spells CSVGSQGAPDEQYF. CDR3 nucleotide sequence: TGCAGCGTTGGGAGCCAGGGGGCGCCGGACGAGCAGTACTTC.

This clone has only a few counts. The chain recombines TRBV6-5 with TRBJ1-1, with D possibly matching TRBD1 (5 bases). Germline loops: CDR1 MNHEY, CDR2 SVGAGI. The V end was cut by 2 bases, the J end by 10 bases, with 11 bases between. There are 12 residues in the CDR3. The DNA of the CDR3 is TGTGCCAGCAGTTACAGGCAGGGCAGAGCTTTCTTT. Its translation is CASSYRQGRAFF.

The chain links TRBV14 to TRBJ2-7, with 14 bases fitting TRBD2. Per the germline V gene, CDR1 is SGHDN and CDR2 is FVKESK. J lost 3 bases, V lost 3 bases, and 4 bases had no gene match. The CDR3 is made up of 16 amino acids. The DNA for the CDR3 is TGTGCCAGCAGCCAGGGACTAGCGGGGGACCGCTACGAGCAGTACTTC. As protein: CASSQGLAGDRYEQYF.

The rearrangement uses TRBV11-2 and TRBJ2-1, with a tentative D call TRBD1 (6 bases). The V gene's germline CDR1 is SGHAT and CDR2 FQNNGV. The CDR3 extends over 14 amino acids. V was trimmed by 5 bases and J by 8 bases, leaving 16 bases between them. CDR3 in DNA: TGTGCCAGCAGCCCACTAAAAACAGGGCATGAGCAGTTCTTC. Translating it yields CASSPLKTGHEQFF.

This chain's CDR3 is CASSPERRRTDTQYF. The CDR3 DNA is TGTGCCAGCAGCCCGGAGCGGCGGCGCACAGATACGCAGTATTTT. This chain joins TRBV5-4 and TRBJ2-3; D is perhaps TRBD2 (5 bases). This CDR3 has 15 residues. The ends were cut back, 4 bases at V and 1 base at J, with 13 bases in the middle. Germline loops: CDR1 SGHNT, CDR2 YYREEE (reference sequence).

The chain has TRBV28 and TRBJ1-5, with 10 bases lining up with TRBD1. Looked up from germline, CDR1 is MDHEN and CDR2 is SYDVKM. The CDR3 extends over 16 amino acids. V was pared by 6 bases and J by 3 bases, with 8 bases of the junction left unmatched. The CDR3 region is CASRNRDRGDNQPQHF. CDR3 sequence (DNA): TGTGCCAGCAGGAACCGGGACAGGGGTGACAATCAGCCCCAGCATTTT.

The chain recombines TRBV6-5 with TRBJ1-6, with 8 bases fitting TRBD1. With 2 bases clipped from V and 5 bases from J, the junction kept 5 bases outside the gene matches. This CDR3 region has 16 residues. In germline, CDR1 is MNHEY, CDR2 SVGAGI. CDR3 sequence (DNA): TGTGCCAGCAGTTACCTCGGACAGGGAAATAATTCACCCCTCCACTTT. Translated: CASSYLGQGNNSPLHF.

Here the CDR3 DNA reads TGTGCCAGCAGCTTGGGGGGGGGACCTCACGTCCAAGAGACCCAGTACTTC. Translation: CASSLGGGPHVQETQYF. The genes are TRBV5-4 and TRBJ2-5; TRBD2 matches 7 bases. V gave up 0 bases and J gave up 1 base; unmatched junction bases: 9. CDR3 length: 17 amino acids. Germline V lookup: CDR1 SGHNT, CDR2 YYREEE (reference sequence).

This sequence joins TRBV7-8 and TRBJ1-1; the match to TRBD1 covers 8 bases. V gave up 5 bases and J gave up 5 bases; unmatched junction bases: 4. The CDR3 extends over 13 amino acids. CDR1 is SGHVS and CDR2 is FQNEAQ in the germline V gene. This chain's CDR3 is CASSPRTGTEAFF. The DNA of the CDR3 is TGTGCCAGCAGCCCCAGGACAGGGACTGAAGCTTTCTTT.

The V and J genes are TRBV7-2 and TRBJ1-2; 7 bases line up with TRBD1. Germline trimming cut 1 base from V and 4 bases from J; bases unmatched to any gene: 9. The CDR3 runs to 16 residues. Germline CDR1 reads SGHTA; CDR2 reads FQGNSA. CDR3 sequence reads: CASSLGDRESGYGYTF. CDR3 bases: TGTGCCAGCAGCTTAGGTGACAGGGAGTCGGGCTATGGCTACACCTTC. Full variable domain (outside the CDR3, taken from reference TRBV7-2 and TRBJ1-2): GAGVSQSPSNKVTEKGKDVELRCDPISGHTALYWYRQSLGQGLEFLIYFQGNSAPDKSGLPSDRFSAERTGGSVSTLTIQRTQQEDSAVYLCASSLGDRESGYGYTFGSGTRLTVV.

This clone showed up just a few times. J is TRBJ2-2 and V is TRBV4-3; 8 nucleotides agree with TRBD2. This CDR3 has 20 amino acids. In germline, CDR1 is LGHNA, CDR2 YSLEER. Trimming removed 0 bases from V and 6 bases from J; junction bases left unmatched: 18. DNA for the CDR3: TGCGCCAGCAGCCAAGATGGGGGTGGCGGGGGGCCCTACCCGGCCGGGGAGCTGTTTTTT. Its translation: CASSQDGGGGGPYPAGELFF.

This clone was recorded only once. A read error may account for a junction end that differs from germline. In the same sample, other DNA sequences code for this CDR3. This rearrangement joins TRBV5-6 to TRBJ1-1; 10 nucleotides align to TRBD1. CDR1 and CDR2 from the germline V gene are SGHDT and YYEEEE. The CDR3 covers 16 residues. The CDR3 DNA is TGTGCCAGCAGCTCTGGACAGGGGGTGAAGAACACCGAAGCTTTCTTT. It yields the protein CASSSGQGVKNTEAFF.

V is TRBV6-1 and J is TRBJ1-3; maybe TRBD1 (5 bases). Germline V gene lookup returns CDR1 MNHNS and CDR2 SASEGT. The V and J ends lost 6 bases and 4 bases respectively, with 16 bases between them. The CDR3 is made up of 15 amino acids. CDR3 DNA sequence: TGTGCCAGCAGGGGAAGAACAGGACCGGGAAACACCATATATTTT. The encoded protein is CASRGRTGPGNTIYF.

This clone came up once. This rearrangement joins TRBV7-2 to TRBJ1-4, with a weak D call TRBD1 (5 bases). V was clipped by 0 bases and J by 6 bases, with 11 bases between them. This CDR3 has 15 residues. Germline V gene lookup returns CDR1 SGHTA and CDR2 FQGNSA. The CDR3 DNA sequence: TGTGCCAGCAGCTTAGCCCGGGGGGTGGATGAAAAACTGTTTTTT. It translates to CASSLARGVDEKLFF.

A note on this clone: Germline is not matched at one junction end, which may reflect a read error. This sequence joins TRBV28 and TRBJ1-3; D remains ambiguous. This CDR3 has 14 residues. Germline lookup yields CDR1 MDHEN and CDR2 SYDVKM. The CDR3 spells CVSSFGRSGNTIYF. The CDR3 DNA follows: TGTGTCAGCAGTTTTGGCCGCTCTGGAAACACCATATATTTT.

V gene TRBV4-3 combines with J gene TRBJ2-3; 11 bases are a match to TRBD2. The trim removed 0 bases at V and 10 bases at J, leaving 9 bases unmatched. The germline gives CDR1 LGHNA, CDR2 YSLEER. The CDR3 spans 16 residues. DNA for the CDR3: TGCGCCAGCAGCCAAGAAGTCAGACTAGCGGGGATTCCGCAGTATTTT. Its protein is CASSQEVRLAGIPQYF.

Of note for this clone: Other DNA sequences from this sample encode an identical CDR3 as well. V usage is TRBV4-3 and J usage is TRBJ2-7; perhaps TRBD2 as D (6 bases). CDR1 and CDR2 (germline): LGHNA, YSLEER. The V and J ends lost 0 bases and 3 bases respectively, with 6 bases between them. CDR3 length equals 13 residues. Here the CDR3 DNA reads TGCGCCAGCAGCCAAGAGGGGGGCTACGAGCAGTACTTC. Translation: CASSQEGGYEQYF.

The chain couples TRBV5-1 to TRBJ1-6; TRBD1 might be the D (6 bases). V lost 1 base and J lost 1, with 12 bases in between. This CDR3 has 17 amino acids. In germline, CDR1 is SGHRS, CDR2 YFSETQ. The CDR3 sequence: CASSLPGVRSYNSPLHF. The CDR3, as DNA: TGCGCCAGCAGCTTGCCAGGGGTTCGTTCCTATAATTCACCCCTCCACTTT.

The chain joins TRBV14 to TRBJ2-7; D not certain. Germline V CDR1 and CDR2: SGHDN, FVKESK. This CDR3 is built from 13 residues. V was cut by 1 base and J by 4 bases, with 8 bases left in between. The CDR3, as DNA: TGTGCCAGCAGCCAAGTGGCCAGATACGAGCAGTACTTC. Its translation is CASSQVARYEQYF. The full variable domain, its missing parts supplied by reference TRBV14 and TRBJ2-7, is EAGVTQFPSHSVIEKGQTVTLRCDPISGHDNLYWYRRVMGKEIKFLLHFVKESKQDESGMPNNRFLAERTGGTYSTLKVQPAELEDSGVYFCASSQVARYEQYFGPGTRLTVT.

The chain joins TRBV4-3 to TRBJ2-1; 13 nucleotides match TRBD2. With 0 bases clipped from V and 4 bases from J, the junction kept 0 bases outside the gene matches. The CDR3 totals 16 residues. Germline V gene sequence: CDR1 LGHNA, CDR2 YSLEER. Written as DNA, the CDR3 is TGCGCCAGCAGCCAAGAACTAGCGGGAGGGTACAATGAGCAGTTCTTC. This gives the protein CASSQELAGGYNEQFF.

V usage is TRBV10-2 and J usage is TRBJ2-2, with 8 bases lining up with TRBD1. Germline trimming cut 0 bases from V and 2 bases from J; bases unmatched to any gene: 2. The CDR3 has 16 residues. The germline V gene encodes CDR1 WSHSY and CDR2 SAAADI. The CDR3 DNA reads TGCGCCAGCAGTGAGTCCGGACAGGGAAACACCGGGGAGCTGTTTTTT. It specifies CASSESGQGNTGELFF.

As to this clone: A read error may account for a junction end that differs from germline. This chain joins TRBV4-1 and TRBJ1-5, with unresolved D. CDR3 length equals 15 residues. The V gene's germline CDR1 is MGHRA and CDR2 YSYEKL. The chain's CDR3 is CASSQDWGSDQPQHF. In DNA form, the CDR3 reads TGCGCCAGCAGCCAAGACTGGGGTAGCGATCAGCCCCAGCATTTT.

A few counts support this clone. CDR3 in amino acids: CASSAPGTGNSYEQYF. CDR3 coding DNA: TGTGCCAGCAGTGCCCCAGGGACAGGCAACTCCTACGAGCAGTACTTC. The V gene is TRBV25-1, the J gene TRBJ2-7; 8 bases are shared with TRBD1. The CDR3 spans 16 residues. The junction had 8 bases not matched to a gene; V was cut back by 4 bases and J by 0 bases. CDR1 MGHDK and CDR2 SYGVNS come from the germline V gene.

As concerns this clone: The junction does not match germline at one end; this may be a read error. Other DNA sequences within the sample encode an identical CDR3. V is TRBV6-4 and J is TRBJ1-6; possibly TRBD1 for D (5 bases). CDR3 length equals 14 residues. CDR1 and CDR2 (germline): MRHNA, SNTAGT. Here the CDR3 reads CASRGQGRDSPLHF. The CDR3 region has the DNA TGTGCGAGCAGAGGGCAGGGAAGGGATTCACCCCTCCACTTT.